This T cell receptor (beta chain) was sequenced in a study of T cells in Graves' hyperthyroidism and ophthalmopathy. Study results and limitations: Blood also held most thyroid clonotypes expanded beyond 0.001.

As for this clonotype: Its antigen remains unidentified.

Based on clinical symptoms, serum thyroxine and TRAb, thyroid ultrasound and orbital computed tomography, diagnoses were reached. Germline-derived CDR1 and CDR2 are SEHNR and FQNEAQ (reference sequence). The length of the CDR3 is 14 residues. The V and J ends lost 6 bases and 5 bases, in that order; junction bases with no gene match: 7. TCR beta CDR3 region amplification was performed from RNA transcripts. Using the HTBI primer set, a first-round RT-PCR was run on the TCR CDR3. MiXCR was run by TCRdb on the multiplex PCR reads, yielding one entry per CDR3 protein. The repertoire consists of about 510,000 distinct CDR3 sequences, with 40% to 55% occurring once and the leading ten covering around 47%.

Source material: peripheral blood or thyroid tissue (not recorded which). The chain uses TRBV7-9 and TRBJ2-5, with 9 positions matching TRBD2. This clonotype was sampled from an adult woman with Graves' disease, either hyperthyroidism or ophthalmopathy (not recorded which). The CDR3 spells CASRAGTSMETQYF. The CDR3 DNA reads TGTGCCAGCAGAGCCGGGACTAGCATGGAGACCCAGTACTTC.